The clone carrying this TCR beta chain has a count of ten or more. Antigen unknown. This record comes from a study of T cells in Graves' hyperthyroidism and ophthalmopathy. Researchers took RNA transcripts and amplified the TCR beta CDR3 regions from them. RT-PCR in the first round (using the HTBI primer set) targeted the TCR CDR3. TCRdb re-derived calls from the multiplex PCR reads in MiXCR, one entry per CDR3 protein. This sample yields roughly 380,000 distinct CDR3 sequences, of which 15% to 20% are seen a single time; around 3.4% belongs to the top ten. Participants, patients aged 18 to 65, had newly diagnosed hyperthyroidism with a duration under 2 months. Investigators excluded patients with uncontrolled infection, other autoimmune disease, pregnancy or lactation. Around 10 ml fresh peripheral blood yielded the PBMCs. Points from the study as a whole: Within blood appeared most thyroid clonotypes that had expanded above 0.001.

The sample was blood. The receptor's source is a woman in her late teens or twenties with Graves' hyperthyroidism.

The DNA of the CDR3 is TGCGCCAGCAGCTTGGAGGAGTTGAACACTGAAGCTTTCTTT. Amino acids: CASSLEELNTEAFF. The chain employs TRBV5-1 and TRBJ1-1; no definite D call. Trimming shortened V by 0 bases and J by 0 bases, and 6 bases separated the two germline ends. CDR1 and CDR2 from the germline V gene are SGHRS and YFSETQ. The CDR3 sequence is 14 residues long.